One sample yielded the 21 T cell receptor beta chains listed below, sequenced in a study of blood T cells in healthy people across ages. It was with a sample-barcoded 5' primer and a J-beta primer mix that a second PCR of roughly 7 to 12 cycles was run. TCRdb analysed the 5' RACE reads with MiXCR anew, one entry per CDR3 protein. The sample has about 590,000 distinct CDR3 sequences, roughly 30% seen once. Sequences were obtained from blood. The receptors originated from a woman older than 75 in good health.

This chain connects TRBV5-1 to TRBJ2-3; D might be TRBD2 (5 bases). Germline loops: CDR1 SGHRS, CDR2 YFSETQ. V shed 5 bases and J shed 0 bases, with 13 bases lying between them. The CDR3 runs to 15 residues. The CDR3 bases are TGCGCCAGCAGTGAGGGTGGACGCAGCACAGATACGCAGTATTTT. Protein sequence: CASSEGGRSTDTQYF. Drawing the rest from reference TRBV5-1 and TRBJ2-3, the complete variable domain is KAGVTQTPRYLIKTRGQQVTLSCSPISGHRSVSWYQQTPGQGLQFLFEYFSETQRNKGNFPGRFSGRQFSNSRSEMNVSTLELGDSALYLCASSEGGRSTDTQYFGPGTRLTVL.

This chain joins TRBV15 and TRBJ2-3; 9 bases match TRBD1. This CDR3 has 17 amino acids. Germline CDR1 and CDR2: LNHNV and YYDKDF (reference sequence). Trimming took 1 base from V and 1 from J; bases not matched to a gene: 6. CDR3 sequence: CATSRVITGGGTDTQYF. DNA for the CDR3: TGTGCCACCAGCAGAGTGATTACAGGGGGCGGCACAGATACGCAGTATTTT.

Of note for this clonotype: This sequence may be a read error, since a much larger clone differs from it by one base. The gene calls are TRBV3-1 and TRBJ2-1, with TRBD1 matching 7 bases. J gave up 6 bases and V 0 bases, and 5 bases lay outside the gene matches. The CDR3 spans 15 residues. Germline assignment: CDR1 LGHDT and CDR2 YNNKEL (reference sequence). This CDR3 reads CASSQENTGVNEQFF. The CDR3, as DNA: TGTGCCAGCAGCCAAGAGAACACAGGGGTCAATGAGCAGTTCTTC.

This clonotype came up many times. The genes are TRBV20-1 and TRBJ2-7; D may correspond to TRBD1 or TRBD2 (5 bases each). The CDR3 is 12 amino acids. The V end was cut by 5 bases, the J end by 3 bases, with 11 bases between. Germline loops: CDR1 DFQATT, CDR2 SNEGSKA (reference sequence). Here the CDR3 DNA reads TGCAGTGCTCCCGGGACGGACTACGAGCAGTACTTC. This translates into CSAPGTDYEQYF.

Details on this clonotype: A clone one base away is much larger, so this may be a read error. This chain uses TRBV6-2 or TRBV6-3 with TRBJ2-5, with D tentatively TRBD2 (5 bases). The CDR3 has 13 residues. Germline V gene data show CDR1 as MNHEY and CDR2 as SVGEGT. V was cut by 6 bases and J by 6 bases, with 14 bases left in between. The CDR3 region has the DNA TGTGCCAGCAGCGTACGGGGAAGACAGACCCAGTACTTC. It yields the protein CASSVRGRQTQYF.

This clonotype was observed at least ten times. The rearrangement joins TRBV12-3 or TRBV12-4 to TRBJ2-1, with 12 bases matching TRBD2. Trimming cost V 6 bases and J 8 bases; bases outside gene matches: 11. The CDR3 has 16 residues. CDR3 loop: CASSTGRTSGVDEQFF. The CDR3 DNA reads as TGTGCCAGCAGCACAGGGCGGACTAGCGGGGTGGATGAGCAGTTCTTC.

The CDR3 loop reads CSALRMAYVAYNEQFF. CDR3 coding DNA: TGCAGTGCCCTACGAATGGCGTACGTAGCCTACAATGAGCAGTTCTTC. This sequence joins TRBV20-1 and TRBJ2-1; no clear D gene. The CDR3 has 16 residues. V was cut by 6 bases and J by 2 bases, with 20 bases left in between. The germline V gene has CDR1 DFQATT and CDR2 SNEGSKA (reference sequence).

On this clonotype itself: At one boundary the junction diverges from the germline segment, which might be a read error. The gene calls are TRBV25-1 and TRBJ1-2; maybe TRBD1 (6 bases). CDR3 length equals 14 residues. Germline V gene sequence: CDR1 MGHDK, CDR2 SYGVNS. CDR3 bases: TGTGCCAGCAGTGAAACCGGGGGCGCCTATGGCCACACCTTC. Amino acids: CASSETGGAYGHTF.

CDR3 in amino acids: CASSPREGQRLYF. The CDR3 DNA sequence: TGTGCCAGCAGCCCCAGGGAGGGACAACGCCTGTACTTC. The chain uses TRBV6-1 and TRBJ2-5, with a tentative D call TRBD2 (7 bases). V dropped 6 bases and J dropped 13 bases, with 21 bases sitting between them. The CDR3 consists of 13 residues. The germline CDR1 and CDR2 sequences are MNHNS and SASEGT.

This chain uses TRBV7-6 with TRBJ2-1; D may be TRBD1 (6 bases). Germline V gene data show CDR1 as SGHVS and CDR2 as FNYEAQ. V lost 5 bases and J 2 bases, leaving 13 bases between the germline ends. The CDR3 loop spans 15 amino acids. The CDR3 is CASSPRTATYNEQFF. CDR3 DNA sequence: TGTGCCAGCAGCCCCCGGACAGCTACCTACAATGAGCAGTTCTTC.

To note about this clonotype: A single base separates this from a much larger clone, so it may be a read error. The CDR3 region has the DNA TGTGCCAGCAGGGGAATTAGCGGGGGGCGAGATATGCAGTATTTT. It translates to CASRGISGGRDMQYF. The rearrangement uses TRBV12-3 or TRBV12-4 and TRBJ2-3, with 10 bases identical to TRBD2. CDR3 length: 15 residues.

A note on this clonotype: A much more abundant neighbour one base away suggests this may be a read error. The rearrangement joins TRBV11-2 to TRBJ2-7; a weak D match, TRBD2 (6 bases). V lost 4 bases and J lost 4, with 17 bases in between. The CDR3 extends over 15 amino acids. The germline V gene has CDR1 SGHAT and CDR2 FQNNGV. The CDR3 DNA is TGTGCCAGCAGCTCCTGCGGGAATCGGGAATACGAGCAGTACTTC. Its translation: CASSSCGNREYEQYF.

This clonotype was recorded many times. V usage is TRBV5-1 and J usage is TRBJ2-5; tentatively, D is TRBD2 (6 bases). With 0 bases removed from V and 5 bases from J, the gap between germline ends came to 14 bases. The CDR3 runs to 15 residues. Germline assignment: CDR1 SGHRS and CDR2 YFSETQ. CDR3 nucleotide sequence: TGCGCCAGCAGCTTGGTCGGCTCGGAGGGGGAGACCCAGTACTTC. This translates into CASSLVGSEGETQYF.

The V call is TRBV20-1, the J call TRBJ1-6, with 7 positions matching TRBD1. This CDR3 comprises 16 residues. The trim removed 1 base at V and 5 bases at J, leaving 8 bases unmatched. Looked up from germline, CDR1 is DFQATT and CDR2 is SNEGSKA (reference sequence). CDR3 in amino acids: CSARGQGAPDNSPLHF. For the CDR3, the DNA is TGCAGTGCTAGAGGACAGGGTGCCCCGGATAATTCACCCCTCCACTTT.

This clonotype appeared a few times. This chain uses TRBV6-2 or TRBV6-3 with TRBJ1-2, with D maybe TRBD1 (5 bases). V was shortened by 6 bases and J by 1 base, with 9 bases between the two germline ends. In germline, CDR1 is MNHEY, CDR2 SVGEGT. The CDR3 spans 13 residues. Written as DNA, the CDR3 is TGTGCCAGCAGGGGACGGGATAACTATGGCTACACCTTC. Protein product: CASRGRDNYGYTF.

This clonotype was counted many times. One end of the junction fails to match germline, which may point to a read error. This chain uses TRBV5-1 with TRBJ2-7; 8 nucleotides line up with TRBD1. Germline CDR1 reads SGHRS; CDR2 reads YFSETQ. The CDR3 extends over 14 amino acids. The CDR3 spells CASSSRQGSYEQYF. The CDR3 region has the DNA TGTGCCAGCAGTTCCCGACAGGGGTCCTACGAGCAGTACTTC.

This clonotype has ten or more counts. J is TRBJ2-3 and V is TRBV3-1; D is uncertain. This CDR3 contains 14 residues. Germline V gives CDR1 LGHDT, CDR2 YNNKEL (reference sequence). The V and J ends lost 0 bases and 2 bases respectively, with 6 bases between them. The CDR3 region has the DNA TGTGCCAGCAGCCAAGACTCGTTCACAGATACGCAGTATTTT. This translates into CASSQDSFTDTQYF.

The chain is built from TRBV20-1 and TRBJ2-5; 11 bases line up with TRBD1. The CDR3 loop spans 15 amino acids. Germline V CDR1 and CDR2: DFQATT, SNEGSKA (reference sequence). Trimming removed 4 bases from V and 2 bases from J; junction bases left unmatched: 6. CDR3 loop: CSAILRDRGQETQYF. The CDR3 nucleotides are TGCAGTGCTATCCTCCGGGACAGGGGGCAAGAGACCCAGTACTTC.

The chain combines TRBV20-1 with TRBJ1-2; D gene ambiguous. This CDR3 is 18 amino acids long. The germline CDR1 and CDR2 sequences are DFQATT and SNEGSKA (reference sequence). V lost 0 bases and J lost 0, with 20 bases in between. This CDR3 is CSARETRALGLANYGYTF. CDR3 bases: TGCAGTGCTAGAGAAACGAGGGCCCTAGGACTAGCTAACTATGGCTACACCTTC.

This clonotype was recorded a few times. This sequence joins TRBV12-3 or TRBV12-4 and TRBJ1-3; D is unresolved. Trimming removed 2 bases from V and 0 bases from J, with 8 bases in between. The CDR3 consists of 15 residues. The CDR3 reads CASSLTARSGNTIYF. For the CDR3, the DNA is TGTGCCAGCAGTTTAACAGCCCGCTCTGGAAACACCATATATTTT.

This clonotype was detected many times. This sequence joins TRBV9 and TRBJ2-7; TRBD1 matches 8 bases. Germline loops: CDR1 SGDLS, CDR2 YYNGEE. V dropped 0 bases and J dropped 3; count of bases not matched to a gene: 5. The CDR3 loop spans 15 amino acids. CDR3 sequence: CASSVDETGDYEQYF. The CDR3 nucleotides read TGTGCCAGCAGCGTAGACGAGACAGGGGACTACGAGCAGTACTTC.